A single sample gave rise to the 20 T cell receptor beta chains below, sequenced in a study of a mutant IDH1 vaccine in newly diagnosed glioma. These receptors lack a known antigen. Time point in this sample: week 5, during vaccination. Doses comprised 300 ug of mutant IDH1 20-mer peptide each, plus topical imiquimod. The repertoire was sequenced with immunoSEQ multiplex PCR; TCRdb's copy has only in-frame clones and lacks some. The data contain about 58,000 clones, about 81% of them seen just once; the ten biggest clones take up about 7%. The sequencing here drew on PBMCs, taken from a glioma patient whose treatment included an IDH1 peptide vaccine. Every receptor here comes from a woman aged 45-60 years with glioma.

V is TRBV5-1 and J is TRBJ1-2; 7 bases map to TRBD1. V shed 0 bases, J shed 0 bases, and the junction held 2 bases outside the gene matches. Germline values: CDR1 SGHRS, CDR2 YFSETQ. This CDR3 has 15 amino acids. The CDR3 loop reads CASSLGGGPNYGYTF. The DNA of the CDR3 is TGCGCCAGCAGCTTGGGAGGGGGCCCTAACTATGGCTACACCTTC.

A single count supports this clone. The rearrangement joins TRBV6-4 to TRBJ2-3; 9 nucleotides match TRBD2. The CDR3 sequence is 16 residues long. V lost 0 bases and J lost 4; bases outside the gene matches: 5. Germline CDR1 MRHNA, CDR2 SNTAGT. The CDR3 reads CASSDSSGGPADTQYF. CDR3 bases: TGTGCCAGCAGTGACTCCAGCGGGGGGCCTGCAGATACGCAGTATTTT.

V usage is TRBV6-1 and J usage is TRBJ2-5; tentatively, D is TRBD2 (6 bases). V lost 6 bases to trimming and J lost 4 bases, with 6 bases between them. The CDR3 is made up of 11 amino acids. Germline V lookup: CDR1 MNHNS, CDR2 SASEGT. CDR3 amino acids: CASRGGETQYF. The DNA of the CDR3 is TGTGCCAGCAGGGGGGGAGAGACCCAGTACTTC.

The chain recombines TRBV5-4 with TRBJ2-5, with D possibly matching TRBD1 (6 bases). With 3 bases removed from V and 4 bases from J, the gap between germline ends came to 16 bases. The CDR3 sequence is 15 residues long. Germline loops: CDR1 SGHNT, CDR2 YYREEE (reference sequence). The CDR3 is CASSSPVDSAETQYF. CDR3 DNA sequence: TGTGCCAGCAGCTCGCCAGTGGACAGCGCAGAGACCCAGTACTTC.

The V and J genes are TRBV7-2 and TRBJ1-2, with D tentatively TRBD1 (6 bases). The V gene's germline CDR1 is SGHTA and CDR2 FQGNSA. This CDR3 has 15 amino acids. Between the trimmed V and J ends, which lost 5 bases and 3 bases, there was a span of 16 bases. The DNA for the CDR3 is TGTGCCAGCAGCCACCCCCACAACAGGGACTATGGCTACACCTTC. It is translated as CASSHPHNRDYGYTF.

The chain joins TRBV19 to TRBJ1-1, with D maybe TRBD1 (6 bases). From germline, CDR1 is LNHDA and CDR2 SQIVND (reference sequence). V lost 2 bases and J lost 2, with 18 bases in between. There are 17 residues in the CDR3. The CDR3 DNA sequence: TGTGCCAGTAGTATAAGGGGCAGGGGAGGGGCCAACACTGAAGCTTTCTTT. It codes for CASSIRGRGGANTEAFF. Supplemented by reference TRBV19 and TRBJ1-1, the full variable domain reads DGGITQSPKYLFRKEGQNVTLSCEQNLNHDAMYWYRQDPGQGLRLIYYSQIVNDFQKGDIAEGYSVSREKKESFPLTVTSAQKNPTAFYLCASSIRGRGGANTEAFFGQGTRLTVV.

The chain has TRBV5-1 and TRBJ2-3; the match to TRBD2 covers 9 bases. CDR3 length: 15 amino acids. V shed 1 base and J 1 base; nucleotides not matched to a gene: 1. CDR1 and CDR2 (germline): SGHRS, YFSETQ. The CDR3 here is CASSLRTSGTDTQYF. Here the CDR3 DNA reads TGCGCCAGCAGCTTGAGGACTAGCGGCACAGATACGCAGTATTTT.

J is TRBJ2-7 and V is TRBV29-1; possibly TRBD1 for D (6 bases). CDR3 length: 12 amino acids. In germline, CDR1 is SQVTM, CDR2 ANQGSEA. The V end lost 7 bases, the J end lost 1 base, and 11 bases lay between the germline ends. CDR3 nucleotide sequence: TGCAGCGCTCAGGGGACATCCTACGAGCAGTACTTC. This translates into CSAQGTSYEQYF.

The CDR3: CASRGTGTQPQHF. Written as DNA, the CDR3 is TGTGCCAGCAGGGGGACAGGGACTCAGCCCCAGCATTTT. V and J are TRBV6-1 and TRBJ1-5; 9 positions agree with TRBD1. Germline V gene data show CDR1 as MNHNS and CDR2 as SASEGT. The ends lost 6 bases at V and 6 bases at J; junction bases unmatched: 3. This CDR3 spans 13 amino acids.

This clone was observed a few times. This chain uses TRBV7-9 with TRBJ2-2; tentatively, D is TRBD1 (6 bases). The CDR3 is 12 residues long. V was pared by 11 bases and J by 4 bases, with 11 bases between. CDR1 is SEHNR and CDR2 is FQNEAQ in the germline V gene (reference sequence). CDR3 region: CAGGLTTGELFF. The CDR3 coding sequence is TGTGCCGGGGGCCTTACCACCGGGGAGCTGTTTTTT.

This clone has more than one count but fewer than ten. V usage is TRBV4-3 and J usage is TRBJ1-2; D call uncertain. The V gene's germline CDR1 is LGHNA and CDR2 YSLEER. The ends were cut back, 0 bases at V and 6 bases at J, with 11 bases in the middle. CDR3 size: 14 residues. CDR3 sequence: CASSQDWGSDGYTF. Written as DNA, the CDR3 is TGCGCCAGCAGCCAAGATTGGGGATCCGATGGCTACACCTTC.

The table lists this clone with a few counts. The chain combines TRBV19 with TRBJ2-2; 10 bases line up with TRBD1. The CDR3 consists of 13 residues. Germline CDR1 reads LNHDA; CDR2 reads SQIVND (reference sequence). V lost 7 bases, J lost 6 bases, and 2 bases stayed unmatched. CDR3 sequence reads: CASKGQGAGELFF. The CDR3 coding sequence is TGTGCCAGTAAAGGACAGGGGGCCGGGGAGCTGTTTTTT.

This clone appeared a single time. The rearrangement links TRBV7-2 to TRBJ2-1; 11 bases map to TRBD2. Germline loops: CDR1 SGHTA, CDR2 FQGNSA. V shed 1 base and J 3 bases; nucleotides not matched to a gene: 5. This CDR3 spans 17 amino acids. CDR3 in amino acids: CASSLGTLAGGYNEQFF. CDR3 sequence (DNA): TGTGCCAGCAGCTTAGGGACTCTAGCGGGGGGCTACAATGAGCAGTTCTTC.

As to this clone: Other DNA sequences in the same sample also yield this CDR3. V usage is TRBV20-1 and J usage is TRBJ2-5; D gene ambiguous. Per germline, CDR1 DFQATT and CDR2 SNEGSKA (reference sequence). V dropped 3 bases and J dropped 3 bases, with 5 bases sitting between them. The length of the CDR3 is 11 residues. The CDR3 DNA sequence: TGCAGTGCTAGCCCAAAAGAGACCCAGTACTTC. Translation gives CSASPKETQYF.

J is TRBJ2-1 and V is TRBV11-2; TRBD1 matches 9 bases. The V gene end was trimmed by 5 bases and the J gene end by 2 bases; junction bases not matched to a gene: 7. Germline loops: CDR1 SGHAT, CDR2 FQNNGV. The length of the CDR3 is 16 residues. The DNA of the CDR3 is TGTGCCAGCAGCCCGCGACAGGGGGTGACCTACAATGAGCAGTTCTTC. Amino acid sequence: CASSPRQGVTYNEQFF.

This CDR3 reads CASSGGTGVEKLFF. The CDR3, as DNA: TGTGCCAGCTCCGGAGGGACAGGGGTCGAAAAACTGTTTTTT. The chain couples TRBV6-1 to TRBJ1-4, with 10 bases aligning to TRBD1. Germline V gene data show CDR1 as MNHNS and CDR2 as SASEGT. This CDR3 is 14 amino acids long. The ends lost 8 bases at V and 8 bases at J; junction bases unmatched: 8.

This clone was recorded a few times. The chain combines TRBV2 with TRBJ2-3, with 7 bases identical to TRBD2. V gave up 6 bases and J gave up 0 bases; unmatched junction bases: 3. Germline values: CDR1 SNHLY, CDR2 FYNNEI. CDR3 length: 14 amino acids. The CDR3 DNA reads as TGTGCCAGCAGGCTAGCGGAAAGCACAGATACGCAGTATTTT. Its protein is CASRLAESTDTQYF.

The count of this clone is one. The V gene is TRBV7-9, the J gene TRBJ2-5; TRBD1 agrees at 7 bases. V shed 3 bases and J 4 bases; nucleotides not matched to a gene: 8. This CDR3 contains 15 residues. CDR1 is SEHNR, CDR2 FQNEAQ, per germline (reference sequence). CDR3 sequence reads: CASSFLTGVTETQYF. DNA for the CDR3: TGTGCCAGCAGCTTCCTAACAGGGGTTACAGAGACCCAGTACTTC.

This clone was recorded a few times. V gene TRBV2 combines with J gene TRBJ2-2; no reliable D call. The V end was cut by 8 bases, the J end by 3 bases, with 7 bases between. The CDR3 length is 12 residues. The germline V gene encodes CDR1 SNHLY and CDR2 FYNNEI. CDR3 nucleotide sequence: TGTGCCAGCGGATTCTACACCGGGGAGCTGTTTTTT. This sequence encodes CASGFYTGELFF.

This clone has just one count. The rearrangement uses TRBV19 and TRBJ1-5, with D possibly TRBD1 on 5 matching bases. Germline V lookup: CDR1 LNHDA, CDR2 SQIVND (reference sequence). Deletions cut 10 bases from V and 2 bases from J, with 15 bases between. CDR3 length equals 14 residues. The CDR3 spells CATQKGHGNQPQHF. The CDR3 region has the DNA TGTGCCACTCAGAAGGGGCACGGCAATCAGCCCCAGCATTTT.